Presented here are 28 T cell receptor beta chains from one specimen sequenced in a study of control samples from healthy donors and cancer patients. Measured with immunoSEQ multiplex PCR; TCRdb has only the in-frame clones, and not every one. This table has 130,000 or so clones, 85% to 95% appearing once. Sequencing was carried out using blood. Receptors were obtained from a man aged 40-49 years in good health.

The chain carries TRBV2 and TRBJ1-1; D unclear. V lost 6 bases and J lost 4, with 9 bases in between. The CDR3 length is 12 residues. Looked up from germline, CDR1 is SNHLY and CDR2 is FYNNEI. DNA of the CDR3: TGTGCCAGCAGGTCTCGGGGCACTGAAGCTTTCTTT. It specifies CASRSRGTEAFF.

The V and J genes are TRBV5-1 and TRBJ2-4, with unresolved D. The CDR3 totals 12 residues. CDR1 is SGHRS and CDR2 is YFSETQ in the germline V gene. Trimming took off 5 bases at V and 7 bases at J, with 10 bases between the two ends. The DNA for the CDR3 is TGCGCCAGCAGTTCAGGAAGGAACATTCAGTACTTC. Encoded protein: CASSSGRNIQYF. Drawing the rest from reference TRBV5-1 and TRBJ2-4, the complete variable domain is KAGVTQTPRYLIKTRGQQVTLSCSPISGHRSVSWYQQTPGQGLQFLFEYFSETQRNKGNFPGRFSGRQFSNSRSEMNVSTLELGDSALYLCASSSGRNIQYFGAGTRLSVL.

This CDR3 reads CASSQDRGYEQYF. CDR3 nucleotides: TGTGCCAGCAGCCAGGACAGGGGCTACGAGCAGTACTTC. This chain links TRBV7-8 with TRBJ2-7; 9 bases are a match to TRBD1. This CDR3 is 13 amino acids long. Losses at the gene ends were 5 bases for V and 3 bases for J; bases not matched to a gene: 2. Germline CDR1 is SGHVS and CDR2 is FQNEAQ.

CDR3 amino acids: CASSTGGSTDTQYF. In DNA, the CDR3 is TGTGCCAGCAGCACGGGGGGGAGCACAGATACGCAGTATTTT. The V call is TRBV6-6, the J call TRBJ2-3; 8 bases are a match to TRBD2. The junction had 2 bases not matched to a gene; V was cut back by 6 bases and J by 0 bases. Germline V gives CDR1 MNHNY, CDR2 SVGAGI (reference sequence). The CDR3 consists of 14 residues.

J is TRBJ1-1 and V is TRBV11-2; the D is unclear. V was trimmed by 8 bases and J by 9 bases, leaving 19 bases between them. Germline loops: CDR1 SGHAT, CDR2 FQNNGV. This CDR3 contains 13 residues. CDR3 DNA sequence: TGTGCCAGCCATGGAGGGCCCTCACTGCAAGCTTTCTTT. Translating gives CASHGGPSLQAFF.

The chain carries TRBV7-8 and TRBJ1-2; 7 bases are shared with TRBD1. V lost 4 bases to trimming and J lost 6 bases; unmatched junction nucleotides: 8. The CDR3 length is 14 residues. Germline V lookup: CDR1 SGHVS, CDR2 FQNEAQ. CDR3 in amino acids: CASSSQGMFDGYTF. The CDR3 bases are TGTGCCAGCAGCTCACAGGGGATGTTTGATGGCTACACCTTC.

This clone showed up just a few times. The chain links TRBV24-1 to TRBJ2-1; D is possibly TRBD2 (5 bases). The CDR3 is made up of 18 amino acids. Germline V CDR1 and CDR2: KGHDR, SFDVKD. With 4 bases removed from V and 1 base from J, the gap between germline ends came to 19 bases. The CDR3 DNA is TGTGCCACCAGTGACCGTAGCGTCCTGCAGAAGTCCTACAATGAGCAGTTCTTC. Translated, it gives CATSDRSVLQKSYNEQFF.

V and J are TRBV5-1 and TRBJ2-7; D call uncertain. There are 13 residues in the CDR3. V shed 4 bases and J shed 3 bases, with 11 bases lying between them. Germline CDR1 is SGHRS and CDR2 is YFSETQ. CDR3 DNA: TGCGCCAGCAGCACGGACGGGTACTACGAGCAGTACTTC. Its translation is CASSTDGYYEQYF.

This chain links TRBV19 with TRBJ2-5, with TRBD1 identical over 11 bases. Trimming at V came to 5 bases and at J to 0 bases, leaving 14 bases not matched to a gene. CDR3 length: 19 residues. Per the germline V gene, CDR1 is LNHDA and CDR2 is SQIVND (reference sequence). The CDR3 bases are TGTGCCAGTAGTCCTGTAGGACAGGGGGCGGGGGAGTACCAAGAGACCCAGTACTTC. Amino acid sequence: CASSPVGQGAGEYQETQYF.

The CDR3 sequence is CAISEGHNNEQFF. CDR3 nucleotides: TGTGCCATCAGTGAGGGACACAACAATGAGCAGTTCTTC. The chain carries TRBV10-3 and TRBJ2-1; possible D gene TRBD1, 5 bases. Germline CDR1 is ENHRY and CDR2 is SYGVKD. The CDR3 runs to 13 residues. V dropped 2 bases and J dropped 5 bases, with 7 bases sitting between them.

This chain uses TRBV5-5 with TRBJ2-5; the D gene is possibly TRBD2 (5 bases). The CDR3 loop spans 14 amino acids. Germline V CDR1 and CDR2: SGHKS, YYEKEE (reference sequence). V lost 3 bases and J 5 bases, leaving 14 bases between the germline ends. CDR3 nucleotides: TGTGCCAGCAGCTGGAGGCTATCTAGGGAGACCCAGTACTTC. It specifies CASSWRLSRETQYF.

The chain links TRBV18 to TRBJ1-4; tentative D call: TRBD1 (5 bases). In germline, CDR1 is KGHSH, CDR2 LQKENI. Trimming pared 5 bases from V and 0 bases from J, leaving 10 bases between. CDR3 length equals 15 residues. CDR3 region: CASSKGLATNEKLFF. The CDR3, as DNA: TGTGCCAGCTCAAAGGGACTGGCAACTAATGAAAAACTGTTTTTT.

The CDR3 spells CASSFDSGVKNNEQFF. Here the CDR3 DNA reads TGTGCCAGCAGCTTCGATAGCGGGGTCAAAAACAATGAGCAGTTCTTC. The chain carries TRBV7-6 and TRBJ2-1; 8 nucleotides line up with TRBD2. Germline V gives CDR1 SGHVS, CDR2 FNYEAQ. Germline trimming cut 3 bases from V and 5 bases from J; bases unmatched to any gene: 9. This CDR3 contains 16 residues. Full variable domain (missing parts from reference TRBV7-6 and TRBJ2-1): GAGVSQSPRYKVTKRGQDVALRCDPISGHVSLYWYRQALGQGPEFLTYFNYEAQQDKSGLPNDRFSAERPEGSISTLTIQRTEQRDSAMYRCASSFDSGVKNNEQFFGPGTRLTVL.

This clone showed up just once. The chain has TRBV24-1 and TRBJ2-1, with 10 nucleotides matching TRBD1. V shed 4 bases and J 2 bases; nucleotides not matched to a gene: 4. Per germline, CDR1 KGHDR and CDR2 SFDVKD. The CDR3 sequence is 16 residues long. CDR3 DNA: TGTGCCACCAGTGACCCTGGGACAGGGGCCTACAATGAGCAGTTCTTC. As protein: CATSDPGTGAYNEQFF.

V usage is TRBV9 and J usage is TRBJ2-7; 8 bases match TRBD1. There are 13 residues in the CDR3. CDR1 is SGDLS, CDR2 YYNGEE, per germline. V was clipped by 4 bases and J by 5 bases; unmatched bases: 5. The CDR3: CASSTGQENEQYF. CDR3 nucleotide sequence: TGTGCCAGCAGCACGGGACAGGAAAACGAGCAGTACTTC.

The rearrangement joins TRBV4-2 to TRBJ2-3; 10 bases fit TRBD2. The germline gives CDR1 LGHNA, CDR2 YNFKEQ. This CDR3 contains 17 residues. Trimming cost V 1 base and J 4 bases; bases outside gene matches: 8. CDR3 in DNA: TGTGCCAGCAGCCAAGGACCCGGGACTAGCGAGGCAGATACGCAGTATTTT. This sequence encodes CASSQGPGTSEADTQYF.

The J gene is TRBJ1-2, the V gene TRBV20-1; D not resolved. Trimming removed 3 bases at V and 2 bases at J, with 10 bases between. Germline CDR1 DFQATT, CDR2 SNEGSKA (reference sequence). The CDR3 covers 13 residues. The CDR3 is CSASIWQNYGYTF. The CDR3 bases are TGCAGTGCTAGTATTTGGCAGAACTATGGCTACACCTTC.

This clone showed up just once. J is TRBJ2-7 and V is TRBV6-1; 8 bases are shared with TRBD1. CDR1 is MNHNS and CDR2 is SASEGT in the germline V gene. This CDR3 contains 17 residues. V was pared by 4 bases and J by 3 bases, with 14 bases of the junction left unmatched. This CDR3 is CASSAMRGQGKYYEQYF. The CDR3 coding sequence is TGTGCCAGCAGTGCGATGAGAGGACAGGGAAAATACTACGAGCAGTACTTC.

The chain carries TRBV7-9 and TRBJ2-7; 7 bases align to TRBD1. The V segment lost 1 base and the J segment 6 bases; nucleotides outside the gene matches: 9. Germline-derived CDR1 and CDR2 are SEHNR and FQNEAQ (reference sequence). The CDR3 sequence is 15 residues long. The CDR3 reads CASSLGDRAAPEQYF. The CDR3 DNA reads TGTGCCAGCAGCTTAGGCGACAGGGCGGCCCCCGAGCAGTACTTC.

The chain employs TRBV27 and TRBJ2-1; a possible D gene is TRBD2 (5 bases). The CDR3 has 13 residues. The germline CDR1 and CDR2 sequences are MNHEY and SMNVEV (reference sequence). Between the trimmed V and J ends, which lost 7 bases and 0 bases, there was a span of 7 bases. The CDR3, as DNA: TGTGCCAGCAACCGGGGCTCCTACAATGAGCAGTTCTTC. Translated: CASNRGSYNEQFF.

The table lists this clone with a count of one. The J gene is TRBJ1-2, the V gene TRBV19; D uncertain. V was trimmed by 9 bases and J by 8 bases, leaving 16 bases between them. The CDR3 is made up of 12 amino acids. In germline, CDR1 is LNHDA, CDR2 SQIVND (reference sequence). The CDR3 sequence: CASITRGNGYTF. The CDR3 DNA sequence: TGTGCCAGCATTACACGGGGTAACGGCTACACCTTC.

Here the CDR3 DNA reads TGTGCCAGCAGTTTATTAGAGGGCACTGAAGCTTTCTTT. It codes for CASSLLEGTEAFF. This chain uses TRBV12-3 or TRBV12-4 with TRBJ1-1; D is uncertain. The ends were cut back, 2 bases at V and 4 bases at J, with 8 bases in the middle. This CDR3 comprises 13 residues.

This sequence joins TRBV11-2 and TRBJ1-1; 8 positions match TRBD1. The CDR3 runs 14 residues. Germline CDR1 and CDR2: SGHAT and FQNNGV. V was clipped by 2 bases and J by 10 bases; unmatched bases: 9. CDR3 nucleotides: TGTGCCAGCAGCTTAACGGGGACAGGCCTCTCAGCTTTCTTT. Amino acid sequence: CASSLTGTGLSAFF.

The rearrangement links TRBV9 to TRBJ2-3, with no clear D. The ends were cut back, 3 bases at V and 6 bases at J, with 8 bases in the middle. Germline values: CDR1 SGDLS, CDR2 YYNGEE. CDR3 length: 12 amino acids. The CDR3 nucleotides read TGTGCCAGCAGCGCCCACATGGATACGCAGTATTTT. Translating it yields CASSAHMDTQYF.

This clone occurred once. The chain has TRBV5-6 and TRBJ1-1; D gene unclear. Trimming left V 1 base short and J 1 base short, with 5 bases between. There are 13 residues in the CDR3. Germline V CDR1 and CDR2: SGHDT, YYEEEE. CDR3 sequence (DNA): TGTGCCAGCAGCTTGCGGGCGAACACTGAAGCTTTCTTT. It translates to CASSLRANTEAFF.

The chain combines TRBV11-2 with TRBJ2-7, with D perhaps TRBD2 (6 bases). The CDR3 consists of 15 residues. Germline V gives CDR1 SGHAT, CDR2 FQNNGV. The germline V and J ends were trimmed by 5 bases and 2 bases, with 16 bases remaining between them. CDR3 in amino acids: CASSPRWRDPYEQYF. The DNA for the CDR3 is TGTGCCAGCAGCCCCAGGTGGAGGGATCCCTACGAGCAGTACTTC. Together with reference TRBV11-2 and TRBJ2-7, the CDR3 gives the full variable domain: EAGVAQSPRYKIIEKRQSVAFWCNPISGHATLYWYQQILGQGPKLLIQFQNNGVVDDSQLPKDRFSAERLKGVDSTLKIQPAKLEDSAVYLCASSPRWRDPYEQYFGPGTRLTVT.

This chain's CDR3 is CSAIQGPREKLFF. The CDR3 DNA reads TGCAGCGCCATACAGGGGCCGAGGGAAAAACTGTTTTTT. The rearrangement links TRBV29-1 to TRBJ1-4; TRBD1 matches 7 bases. The V segment lost 7 bases and the J segment 8 bases; nucleotides outside the gene matches: 10. This CDR3 has 13 amino acids. Germline V gene lookup returns CDR1 SQVTM and CDR2 ANQGSEA. The whole variable domain, remainder taken from reference TRBV29-1 and TRBJ1-4, is SAVISQKPSRDICQRGTSLTIQCQVDSQVTMMFWYRQQPGQSLTLIATANQGSEATYESGFVIDKFPISRPNLTFSTLTVSNMSPEDSSIYLCSAIQGPREKLFFGSGTQLSVL.

V usage is TRBV6-1 and J usage is TRBJ1-1; no clear D. The CDR3 totals 13 residues. The V gene's germline CDR1 is MNHNS and CDR2 SASEGT. V was pared by 0 bases and J by 11 bases, with 13 bases between. This CDR3 is CASSEARPIGAFF. CDR3 nucleotides: TGTGCCAGCAGTGAAGCGCGACCGATCGGGGCTTTCTTT.